The subject of this entry is one T cell receptor (beta chain). Its antigen is unidentified. TCR beta from blood CD8+ and CD4+ T cells was sequenced. TEMRA cells were enriched by FACS, while CD8+ and CD4+ T cells were obtained through a negative isolation that was performed magnetically. Per the germline V gene, CDR1 is SGHRS and CDR2 is YFSETQ. Trimming stripped 1 base from V and 6 bases from J, with 13 bases between. The CDR3 is 14 amino acids. The sample belongs to a study of CD8 T cells in Susac syndrome. RNA totalling roughly 0.45 to 1 ug underwent reverse transcription with random hexamers. The authors amplified TCR beta CDR3 across 54 Vbeta and 13 Jbeta using immunoSEQ multiplex PCR. One entry per CDR3 protein results from TCRdb running MiXCR on the immunoSEQ multiplex PCR reads. This table has around 160,000 distinct CDR3 sequences, 93% appearing once. Study-wide findings and caveats: The study recognized that its TCR sequencing and HLA analysis covered a relatively small number of individuals.

Material: CD4+ T cells from PBMCs. This rearrangement joins TRBV5-1 to TRBJ1-2; no definite D call. This TCR derives from a human donor in good health. The CDR3 loop reads CASSLYRSGDGYTF. CDR3 sequence (DNA): TGCGCCAGCAGCTTGTATCGCTCAGGAGATGGCTACACCTTC. Filled out from reference TRBV5-1 and TRBJ1-2, the complete variable domain reads KAGVTQTPRYLIKTRGQQVTLSCSPISGHRSVSWYQQTPGQGLQFLFEYFSETQRNKGNFPGRFSGRQFSNSRSEMNVSTLELGDSALYLCASSLYRSGDGYTFGSGTRLTVV.